This TCR beta chain was sequenced in a study of beta chain features in type 1 diabetes. Looking at the study overall: What patients shared with healthy donors was a similar profile of age, gender and cell yields. General study results and limits: Patients' naive, central memory and regulatory TCRB repertoires appeared more alike than those of healthy donors.

Sequencing targeted expressed TCRB transcripts, as all isolated RNA had been reverse transcribed. Clones were sequenced by immunoSEQ multiplex PCR, and TCRdb holds only the in-frame ones, with some missing. This table holds hundreds of thousands of clones, approximately 30% found once. CDR1 SQVTM and CDR2 ANQGSEA come from the germline V gene. There are 13 residues in the CDR3. Unmatched junction bases numbered 6, after V lost 5 bases and J lost 3 bases. This clone showed up just a few times. The antigen is undetermined. The chain recombines TRBV29-1 with TRBJ1-1; TRBD1 aligns across 7 bases. Sequencing was carried out using naive CD4+ T cells from blood. The receptor's source is a man between 18 and 29 years old in good health. CDR3 nucleotides: TGCAGCGTTATGGGACAGTCTGACACTGAAGCTTTCTTT. Amino acids: CSVMGQSDTEAFF.